What follows are 26 T cell receptor beta chains derived from one specimen sequenced in a study of CD8 T cells in ankylosing spondylitis. TCRdb redid the calling of the 5' RACE reads with MiXCR, one entry per CDR3 protein. The sample contains 250,000 to 400,000 distinct CDR3 sequences, about 9.9% of which appear only once. Sequenced sample: blood, either unsorted or a sorted T cell fraction (not recorded which). These receptor sequences come from a female donor with ankylosing spondylitis or in good health (not recorded which).

The chain is built from TRBV20-1 and TRBJ2-1; possible D gene TRBD2, 5 bases. V lost 3 bases and J 3 bases, leaving 18 bases between the germline ends. The germline CDR1 and CDR2 sequences are DFQATT and SNEGSKA (reference sequence). This CDR3 comprises 16 residues. CDR3 region: CSASPPEAEIYNEQFF. CDR3 in DNA: TGCAGTGCTAGCCCCCCGGAGGCGGAGATCTACAATGAGCAGTTCTTC.

Points on this clonotype: This may come from a read error, since a much larger clone is one base off. J is TRBJ2-3 and V is TRBV3-1; 15 nucleotides line up with TRBD2. CDR1 is LGHDT, CDR2 YNNKEL, per germline (reference sequence). Trimming took 8 bases from V and 5 from J; bases not matched to a gene: 11. This CDR3 is 17 amino acids long. The CDR3 is CASCPGTSGRLGDTQYF. The CDR3 nucleotides read TGTGCCAGCTGCCCTGGGACTAGCGGGAGGCTCGGAGATACGCAGTATTTT.

Points on this clonotype: One end of the junction varies from germline; a read error may be responsible. The V gene is TRBV10-1, the J gene TRBJ2-2; the D gene is possibly TRBD1 (6 bases). Germline V gives CDR1 WNHNN, CDR2 SYGVQD (reference sequence). The CDR3 covers 14 residues. The CDR3, as DNA: TGCGCCAGCAGTGAGACAGGGAACGCCGGGGAGCTGTTTTTT. Amino acid sequence: CASSETGNAGELFF.

Only a few counts were recorded for this clonotype. J is TRBJ2-3 and V is TRBV5-1; 7 bases are shared with TRBD1. This CDR3 is 15 amino acids long. Germline trimming cut 3 bases from V and 1 base from J; bases unmatched to any gene: 5. The germline CDR1 and CDR2 sequences are SGHRS and YFSETQ. In nucleotides, the CDR3 is TGCGCCAGCAGCTGGACAGGTGCGGGCACAGATACGCAGTATTTT. Protein: CASSWTGAGTDTQYF.

This clonotype was counted ten times or more. The DNA is omitted, as the CDR3 cannot be located on it reliably, and the CDR3 follows TCRdb's listing. The CDR3 here is CASSLAFGNGQETQYF. The chain is built from TRBV7-2 and TRBJ2-5. The CDR3 has 16 amino acids, counting both end residues. Germline assignment: CDR1 SGHTA and CDR2 FQGNSA.

This clonotype was detected many times. The chain has TRBV6-1 and TRBJ2-7; TRBD1 matches 10 bases. The germline CDR1 and CDR2 sequences are MNHNS and SASEGT. This CDR3 comprises 14 residues. V lost 7 bases and J lost 4; bases outside the gene matches: 7. CDR3 in DNA: TGTGCCAGCAACGGGAGACAGGGGGCTTACGAGCAGTACTTC. This encodes CASNGRQGAYEQYF.

The V call is TRBV20-1, the J call TRBJ1-5; no clear D gene. The V end was cut by 0 bases, the J end by 2 bases, with 14 bases between. The CDR3 covers 16 residues. Germline CDR1 is DFQATT and CDR2 is SNEGSKA (reference sequence). The CDR3 DNA reads as TGCAGTGCTAGAGATATGGGGAAGGTGGGCAATCAGCCCCAGCATTTT. Encoded protein: CSARDMGKVGNQPQHF.

This clonotype was observed at least ten times. The gene calls are TRBV6-1 and TRBJ2-3; D is unclear. The V end was cut by 10 bases, the J end by 5 bases, with 16 bases between. Germline CDR1 is MNHNS and CDR2 is SASEGT. CDR3 size: 13 residues. This CDR3 reads CATKDGWLDTQYF. In nucleotides, the CDR3 is TGTGCCACCAAGGACGGTTGGCTAGATACGCAGTATTTT.

This clonotype was seen just once. The junction departs from germline at one end; a sequencing error may be responsible. The gene calls are TRBV7-8 and TRBJ2-7, with no clear D. The germline gives CDR1 SGHVS, CDR2 FQNEAQ. The CDR3 runs 12 residues. The CDR3 reads CASSLGAYEQNF. In DNA, the CDR3 is TGTGCCAGCAGCTTAGGTGCCTACGAGCAGAACTTC. The variable domain in full, completed from reference TRBV7-8 and TRBJ2-7, reads GAGVSQSPRYKVAKRGQDVALRCDPISGHVSLFWYQQALGQGPEFLTYFQNEAQLDKSGLPSDRFFAERPEGSVSTLKIQRTQQEDSAVYLCASSLGAYEQNFGPGTRLTVT.

V gene TRBV28 combines with J gene TRBJ2-5; D might be TRBD1 (5 bases). The germline CDR1 and CDR2 sequences are MDHEN and SYDVKM. Trimming stripped 5 bases from V and 9 bases from J, with 13 bases between. The CDR3 is 12 residues long. As DNA, the CDR3 is TGTGCCAGCAGTCCCCGGACCAGGGCCCAGTACTTC. Translated: CASSPRTRAQYF.

This clonotype was observed many times. V gene TRBV7-2 combines with J gene TRBJ1-3; D is ambiguous. This CDR3 spans 14 amino acids. The V end was cut by 3 bases, the J end by 3 bases, with 9 bases between. CDR1 is SGHTA and CDR2 is FQGNSA in the germline V gene. In nucleotides, the CDR3 is TGTGCCAGCAGCTTCGGGGAAGGTGGAAACACCATATATTTT. Translating it yields CASSFGEGGNTIYF.

This clonotype showed up many times. The DNA of the CDR3 is TGTGCCAGCAGTTTAAGGGACTTGAACACTGAAGCTTTCTTT. Translating gives CASSLRDLNTEAFF. V and J are TRBV27 and TRBJ1-1; weak D call: TRBD1 (5 bases). This CDR3 comprises 14 residues. Germline V gives CDR1 MNHEY, CDR2 SMNVEV (reference sequence). Deletions cut 2 bases from V and 0 bases from J, with 7 bases between.

This chain uses TRBV10-3 with TRBJ2-2; 7 positions match TRBD1. J lost 2 bases, V lost 0 bases, and 9 bases had no gene match. This CDR3 spans 18 amino acids. The V gene's germline CDR1 is ENHRY and CDR2 SYGVKD. The DNA of the CDR3 is TGTGCCATCAGTGAGTCAAGTAGACAGGGTACAAACACCGGGGAGCTGTTTTTT. It is translated as CAISESSRQGTNTGELFF.

In its sample, this clonotype was seen many times. This chain joins TRBV20-1 and TRBJ2-1, with 8 nucleotides matching TRBD2. Germline loops: CDR1 DFQATT, CDR2 SNEGSKA (reference sequence). The CDR3 length is 15 residues. Trimming at V came to 6 bases and at J to 1 base, leaving 8 bases not matched to a gene. For the CDR3, the DNA is TGCAGTGCCTACCCAGCGGGAGTATCCTACAATGAGCAGTTCTTC. Amino acids: CSAYPAGVSYNEQFF.

This clonotype has at least ten counts. This chain uses TRBV10-3 with TRBJ1-1; D uncertain. V dropped 0 bases and J dropped 7 bases, with 15 bases sitting between them. CDR1 is ENHRY, CDR2 SYGVKD, per germline. This CDR3 has 15 amino acids. The CDR3 nucleotides read TGTGCCATCAGTGAGTCGATCTCGGGGTCGCGTGAAGCTTTCTTT. It codes for CAISESISGSREAFF.

This clonotype was picked up many times. The chain has TRBV20-1 and TRBJ1-1, with D possibly TRBD1 on 6 matching bases. This CDR3 comprises 14 residues. CDR1 is DFQATT, CDR2 SNEGSKA, per germline (reference sequence). Trimming cost V 6 bases and J 2 bases, with 16 bases left between them. The CDR3, as DNA: TGCAGTGCCAGGGGTGGAGAGGTCAACACTGAAGCTTTCTTT. It specifies CSARGGEVNTEAFF.

The rearrangement joins TRBV7-9 to TRBJ1-4; possible D gene TRBD1, 5 bases. V gave up 1 base and J gave up 11 bases, with 20 bases separating them. There are 16 residues in the CDR3. CDR1 is SEHNR, CDR2 FQNEAQ, per germline (reference sequence). The CDR3 DNA reads TGTGCCAGCAGCTTAGTTGGTGAGGACAAGGGAGTCAAACTGTTTTTT. Encoded protein: CASSLVGEDKGVKLFF.

There are many counts of this clonotype. This sequence joins TRBV2 and TRBJ2-3, with no clear D. This CDR3 is 15 amino acids long. Trimming removed 7 bases at V and 0 bases at J, with 14 bases between. Per the germline V gene, CDR1 is SNHLY and CDR2 is FYNNEI. CDR3 protein: CASKIRLGSTDTQYF. CDR3 DNA sequence: TGTGCCAGCAAGATCCGGCTGGGGAGCACAGATACGCAGTATTTT.

The sample holds many counts of this clonotype. This chain uses TRBV18 with TRBJ2-7; D is undetermined. Germline-derived CDR1 and CDR2 are KGHSH and LQKENI. Trimming shortened V by 3 bases and J by 1 base, and 7 bases separated the two germline ends. The CDR3 loop spans 13 amino acids. For the CDR3, the DNA is TGTGCCAGCTCACCGGGCACATCCTACGAGCAGTACTTC. Its protein product is CASSPGTSYEQYF. The variable domain in full, with the rest retrieved from reference TRBV18 and TRBJ2-7, is NAGVMQNPRHLVRRRGQEARLRCSPMKGHSHVYWYRQLPEEGLKFMVYLQKENIIDESGMPKERFSAEFPKEGPSILRIQQVVRGDSAAYFCASSPGTSYEQYFGPGTRLTVT.

CDR3 sequence: CASIDLGASQKNNEQFF. The CDR3, as DNA: TGTGCCAGCATTGATCTGGGGGCATCCCAGAAGAACAATGAGCAGTTCTTC. The chain has TRBV27 and TRBJ2-1; a weak D match, TRBD1 (6 bases). CDR1 MNHEY and CDR2 SMNVEV come from the germline V gene (reference sequence). Trimming pared 7 bases from V and 5 bases from J, leaving 24 bases between. CDR3 size: 17 residues.

The chain employs TRBV12-3 or TRBV12-4 and TRBJ2-7, with 8 bases lining up with TRBD1. There are 14 residues in the CDR3. The V and J ends lost 6 bases and 5 bases, in that order; junction bases with no gene match: 9. The CDR3 loop reads CASRLRDRWDEQYF. CDR3 coding DNA: TGTGCCAGCAGACTCCGGGACAGGTGGGACGAGCAGTACTTC.

This clonotype was counted many times. The chain has TRBV5-6 and TRBJ2-7; D is unresolved. Between the trimmed V and J ends, which lost 4 bases and 4 bases, there was a span of 18 bases. The CDR3 sequence is 15 residues long. The V gene's germline CDR1 is SGHDT and CDR2 YYEEEE. CDR3 sequence: CASSLTLLGFYEQYF. For the CDR3, the DNA is TGTGCCAGCAGCCTGACGCTCCTGGGATTTTACGAGCAGTACTTC.

This clonotype was detected ten times or more. The J gene is TRBJ1-5, the V gene TRBV12-3 or TRBV12-4, with unresolved D. V gave up 3 bases and J gave up 1 base, with 4 bases separating them. CDR3 length equals 13 residues. The CDR3 sequence is CASSLTSNQPQHF. DNA of the CDR3: TGTGCCAGCAGTTTGACCAGCAATCAGCCCCAGCATTTT.

Many counts were recorded for this clonotype. The rearrangement joins TRBV5-1 to TRBJ2-6; tentatively, D is TRBD1 (6 bases). V lost 4 bases to trimming and J lost 2 bases, with 13 bases between them. The germline CDR1 and CDR2 sequences are SGHRS and YFSETQ. This CDR3 region has 16 residues. This CDR3 reads CASSLQQGTGANVLTF. In nucleotides, the CDR3 is TGCGCCAGCAGCCTGCAACAGGGAACTGGGGCCAACGTCCTGACTTTC.

This clonotype has a count of ten or more. This rearrangement joins TRBV27 to TRBJ2-1; no firm D call. CDR3 size: 18 residues. Germline-derived CDR1 and CDR2 are MNHEY and SMNVEV (reference sequence). The germline V and J ends were trimmed by 5 bases and 8 bases, with 28 bases remaining between them. The CDR3 bases are TGTGCCAGCAGTAGTGAGTGGAAGATGACGCCCCAAAAGGATGAGCAGTTCTTC. Its translation is CASSSEWKMTPQKDEQFF.

This clonotype was counted between two and nine times. The genes are TRBV6-1 and TRBJ2-5; 10 bases line up with TRBD2. CDR1 and CDR2 from the germline V gene are MNHNS and SASEGT. This CDR3 contains 14 residues. Trimming took 7 bases from V and 5 from J; bases not matched to a gene: 7. Here the CDR3 reads CASTKRGGAETQYF. The CDR3 DNA follows: TGTGCCAGCACCAAGCGGGGGGGTGCGGAGACCCAGTACTTC.